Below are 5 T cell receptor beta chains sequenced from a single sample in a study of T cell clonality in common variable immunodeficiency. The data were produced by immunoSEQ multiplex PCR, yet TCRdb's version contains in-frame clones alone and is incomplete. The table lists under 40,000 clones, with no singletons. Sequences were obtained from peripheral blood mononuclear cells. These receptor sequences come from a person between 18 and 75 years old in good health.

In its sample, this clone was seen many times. The sequenced part of the CDR3 DNA is TGTGCCAGCTCACCACCACAGGGGGTGAGTCCCTACAATGAG. It translates to CASSPPQGVSPYNE. The whole CDR3 protein is CASSPPQGVSPYNEQFF. The genes are TRBV18 and TRBJ2-1; TRBD1 agrees at 8 bases. Read coverage stops 3 residues before the CDR3 terminus; the germline J gene supplies the remainder. The CDR3 length is 17 residues. The J segment lost 2 bases and the V segment lost 0 bases, leaving 6 bases of the junction unmatched. Per the germline V gene, CDR1 is KGHSH and CDR2 is LQKENI.

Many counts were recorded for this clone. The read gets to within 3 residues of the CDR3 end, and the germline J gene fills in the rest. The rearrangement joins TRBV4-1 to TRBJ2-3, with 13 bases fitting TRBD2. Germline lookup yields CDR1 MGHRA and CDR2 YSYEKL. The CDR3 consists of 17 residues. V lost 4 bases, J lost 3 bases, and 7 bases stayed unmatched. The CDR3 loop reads CASSPQGLAGPTDTQYF. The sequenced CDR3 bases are TGCGCCAGCAGCCCTCAGGGACTAGCGGGACCAACAGATACG.

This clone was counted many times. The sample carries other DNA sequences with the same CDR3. The part of the CDR3 DNA that was read is TGCGCCAGACACAGGGGGCGGAGAGGATTGATATGTGAAAAA. Translating it yields CARHRGRRGLICEK. In full, the CDR3 is CARHRGRRGLICEKLFF. The chain couples TRBV10-1 to TRBJ1-4, with TRBD1 matching over 9 bases. The CDR3 end is not reached by the read, which stops 3 residues before it; the germline J gene fills it in. V lost 9 bases and J lost 7; bases outside the gene matches: 18. The CDR3 is 17 amino acids. Germline V gene data show CDR1 as WNHNN and CDR2 as SYGVQD (reference sequence).

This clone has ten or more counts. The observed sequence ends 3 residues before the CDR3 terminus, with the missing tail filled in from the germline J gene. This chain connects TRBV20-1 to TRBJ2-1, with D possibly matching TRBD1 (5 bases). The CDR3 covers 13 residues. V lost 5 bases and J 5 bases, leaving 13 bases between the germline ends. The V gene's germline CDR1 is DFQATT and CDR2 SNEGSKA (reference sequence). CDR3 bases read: TGCAGTGCTGCAGGGTTCCCCCACAATGAG. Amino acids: CSAAGFPHNE. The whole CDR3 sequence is CSAAGFPHNEQFF.

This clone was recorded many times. The DNA read from the CDR3 is TGTGCCAGCAGCCCACAACAAGAGACC. This gives the protein CASSPQQET. The full CDR3 protein reads CASSPQQETQYF. The chain is built from TRBV7-9 and TRBJ2-5; D gene unclear. Read data end 3 residues before the CDR3 end; the end is taken from the germline J gene. Trimming removed 5 bases from V and 2 bases from J, with 6 bases in between. Germline CDR1 and CDR2: SEHNR and FQNEAQ (reference sequence). The CDR3 is 12 amino acids.